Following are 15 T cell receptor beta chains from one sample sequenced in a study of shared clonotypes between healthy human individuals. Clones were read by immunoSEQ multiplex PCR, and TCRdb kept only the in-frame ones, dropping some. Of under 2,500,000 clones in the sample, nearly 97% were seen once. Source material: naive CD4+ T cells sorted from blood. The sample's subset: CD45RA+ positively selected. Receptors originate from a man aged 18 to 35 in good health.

This chain's CDR3 is CASSLAPIAHNEQFF. In DNA form, the CDR3 reads TGTGCCAGCAGCTTAGCGCCAATCGCTCACAATGAGCAGTTCTTC. V gene TRBV7-8 combines with J gene TRBJ2-1; D unresolved. The CDR3 is 15 residues long. Trimming removed 0 bases at V and 5 bases at J, with 11 bases between. The germline gives CDR1 SGHVS, CDR2 FQNEAQ.

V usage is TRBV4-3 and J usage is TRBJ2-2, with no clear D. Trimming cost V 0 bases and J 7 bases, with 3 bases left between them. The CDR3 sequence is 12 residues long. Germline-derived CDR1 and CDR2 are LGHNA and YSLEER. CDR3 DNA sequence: TGCGCCAGCAGCCAAGATGTCGGGGAGCTGTTTTTT. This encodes CASSQDVGELFF.

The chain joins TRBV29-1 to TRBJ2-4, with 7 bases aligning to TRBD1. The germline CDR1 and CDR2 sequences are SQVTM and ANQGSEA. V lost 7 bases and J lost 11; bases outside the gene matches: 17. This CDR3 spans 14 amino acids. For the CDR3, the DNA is TGCAGCGCCACCCCGGACAGGAAGGGTGATTTTCAGTACTTC. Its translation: CSATPDRKGDFQYF.

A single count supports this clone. The CDR3 bases are TGTGCCAGCAGCTGGGGGAGCCGACAGGATTCTAATGAAAAACTGTTTTTT. Translated: CASSWGSRQDSNEKLFF. The chain couples TRBV5-6 to TRBJ1-4, with D perhaps matching TRBD1 (6 bases). Germline assignment: CDR1 SGHDT and CDR2 YYEEEE. Trimming took 3 bases from V and 3 from J, leaving 18 bases between them. The CDR3 has 17 amino acids. The full variable domain, rest sourced from reference TRBV5-6 and TRBJ1-4, is DAGVTQSPTHLIKTRGQQVTLRCSPKSGHDTVSWYQQALGQGPQFIFQYYEEEERQRGNFPDRFSGHQFPNYSSELNVNALLLGDSALYLCASSWGSRQDSNEKLFFGSGTQLSVL.

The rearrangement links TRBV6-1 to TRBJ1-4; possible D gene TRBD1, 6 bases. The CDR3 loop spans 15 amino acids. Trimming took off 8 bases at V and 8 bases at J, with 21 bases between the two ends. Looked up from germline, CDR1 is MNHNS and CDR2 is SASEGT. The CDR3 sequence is CASSSGTLIPEKLFF. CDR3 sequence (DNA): TGTGCCAGCTCTTCCGGGACATTAATCCCCGAAAAACTGTTTTTT.

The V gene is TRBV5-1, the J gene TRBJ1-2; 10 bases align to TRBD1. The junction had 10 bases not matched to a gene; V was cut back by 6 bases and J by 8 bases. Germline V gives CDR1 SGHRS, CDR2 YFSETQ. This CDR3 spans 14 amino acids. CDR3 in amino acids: CASTLAGTGAGYTF. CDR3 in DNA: TGCGCCAGCACCCTCGCCGGGACAGGGGCCGGCTACACCTTC.

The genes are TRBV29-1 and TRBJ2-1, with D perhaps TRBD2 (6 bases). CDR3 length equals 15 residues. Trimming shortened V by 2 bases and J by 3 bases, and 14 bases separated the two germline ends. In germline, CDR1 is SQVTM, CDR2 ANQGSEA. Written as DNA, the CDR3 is TGCAGCGTTGAATTTTACCCGGGGGACTACAATGAGCAGTTCTTC. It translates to CSVEFYPGDYNEQFF.

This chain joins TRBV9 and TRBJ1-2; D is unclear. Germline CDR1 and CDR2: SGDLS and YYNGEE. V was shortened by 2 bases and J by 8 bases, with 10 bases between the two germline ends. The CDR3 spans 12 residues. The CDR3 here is CASSVAGRGYTF. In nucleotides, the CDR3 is TGTGCCAGCAGCGTGGCAGGAAGGGGCTACACCTTC.

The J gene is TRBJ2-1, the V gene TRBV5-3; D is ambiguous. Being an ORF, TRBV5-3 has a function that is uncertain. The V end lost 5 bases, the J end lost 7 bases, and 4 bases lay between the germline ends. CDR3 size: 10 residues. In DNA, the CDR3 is TGTGCCAGAAGATGTAATGAGCAGTTCTTC. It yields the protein CARRCNEQFF.

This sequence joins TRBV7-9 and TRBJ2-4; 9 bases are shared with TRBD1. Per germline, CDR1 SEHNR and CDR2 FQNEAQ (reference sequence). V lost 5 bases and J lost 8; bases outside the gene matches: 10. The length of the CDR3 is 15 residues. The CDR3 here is CASSPGTGSMYIQYF. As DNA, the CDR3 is TGTGCCAGCAGCCCCGGGACAGGGAGTATGTACATTCAGTACTTC.

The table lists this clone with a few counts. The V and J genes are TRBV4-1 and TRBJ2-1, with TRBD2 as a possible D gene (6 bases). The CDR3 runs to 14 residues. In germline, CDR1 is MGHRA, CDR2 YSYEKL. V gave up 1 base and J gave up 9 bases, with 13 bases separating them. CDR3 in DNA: TGCGCCAGCAGCCAAGCAGGAGGGGCAGTTGAGCAGTTCTTC. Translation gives CASSQAGGAVEQFF.

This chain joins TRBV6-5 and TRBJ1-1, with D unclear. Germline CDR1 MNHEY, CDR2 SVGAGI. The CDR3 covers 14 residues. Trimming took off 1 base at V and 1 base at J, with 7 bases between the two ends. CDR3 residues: CASSYLSPNTEAFF. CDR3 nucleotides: TGTGCCAGCAGTTACTTGTCCCCGAACACTGAAGCTTTCTTT.

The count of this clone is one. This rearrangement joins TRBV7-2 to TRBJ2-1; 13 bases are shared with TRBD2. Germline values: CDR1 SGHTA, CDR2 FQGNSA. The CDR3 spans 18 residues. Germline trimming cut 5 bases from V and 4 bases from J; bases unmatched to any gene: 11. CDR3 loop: CASSPVGLAGAGYNEQFF. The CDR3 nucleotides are TGTGCCAGCAGCCCCGTTGGACTAGCGGGGGCCGGTTACAATGAGCAGTTCTTC. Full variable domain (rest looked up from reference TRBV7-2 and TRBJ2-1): GAGVSQSPSNKVTEKGKDVELRCDPISGHTALYWYRQSLGQGLEFLIYFQGNSAPDKSGLPSDRFSAERTGGSVSTLTIQRTQQEDSAVYLCASSPVGLAGAGYNEQFFGPGTRLTVL.

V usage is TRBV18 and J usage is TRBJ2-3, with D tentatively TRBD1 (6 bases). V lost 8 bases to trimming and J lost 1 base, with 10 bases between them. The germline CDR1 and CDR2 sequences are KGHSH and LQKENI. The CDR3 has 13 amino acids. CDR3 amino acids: CASTWTGTDTQYF. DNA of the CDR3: TGTGCCAGCACCTGGACAGGCACAGATACGCAGTATTTT.

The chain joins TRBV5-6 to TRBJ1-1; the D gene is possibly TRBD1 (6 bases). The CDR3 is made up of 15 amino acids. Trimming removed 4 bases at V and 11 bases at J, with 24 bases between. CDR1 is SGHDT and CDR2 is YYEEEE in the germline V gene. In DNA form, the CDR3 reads TGTGCCAGCAGCGATTCGACGGGACATGGTATGTTGGCTTTCTTT. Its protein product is CASSDSTGHGMLAFF.